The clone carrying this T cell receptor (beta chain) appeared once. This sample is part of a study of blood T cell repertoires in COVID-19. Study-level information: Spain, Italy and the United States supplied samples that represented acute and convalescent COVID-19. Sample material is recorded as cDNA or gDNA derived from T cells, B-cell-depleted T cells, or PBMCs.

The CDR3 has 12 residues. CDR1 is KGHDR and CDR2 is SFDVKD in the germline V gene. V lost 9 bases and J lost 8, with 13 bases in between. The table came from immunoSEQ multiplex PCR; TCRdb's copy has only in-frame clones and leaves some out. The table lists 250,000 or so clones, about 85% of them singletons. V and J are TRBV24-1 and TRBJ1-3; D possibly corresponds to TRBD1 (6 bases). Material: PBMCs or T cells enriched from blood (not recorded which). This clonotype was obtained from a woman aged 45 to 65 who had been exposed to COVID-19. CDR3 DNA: TGTGCCACCCGGGACAATTGGGACACCATATATTTT. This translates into CATRDNWDTIYF.